The clone carrying this TCR beta chain was seen a handful of times. These data come from a study of T cells in Graves' hyperthyroidism and ophthalmopathy. There were TCR beta CDR3 regions amplified from RNA transcripts. The HTBI primer set served for first-round RT-PCR of the TCR CDR3. TCRdb recomputed calls from the multiplex PCR reads with MiXCR, one row per CDR3 protein. The repertoire holds more than 300,000 distinct CDR3 sequences, over 11% seen once, with 9.5% to 11% in the top ten. The source is a woman aged 60-75 years with Graves' hyperthyroidism. The sequenced sample consisted of blood.

The CDR3 loop reads CASRQKGGAGYTEAFF. CDR3 nucleotide sequence: TGTGCCAGTAGGCAGAAAGGGGGCGCCGGATACACTGAAGCTTTCTTT. The chain has TRBV19 and TRBJ1-1, with TRBD1 matching 7 bases. CDR3 length: 16 residues. The germline V gene has CDR1 LNHDA and CDR2 SQIVND (reference sequence). V lost 6 bases to trimming and J lost 3 bases; unmatched junction nucleotides: 13. Drawing the rest from reference TRBV19 and TRBJ1-1, the complete variable domain is DGGITQSPKYLFRKEGQNVTLSCEQNLNHDAMYWYRQDPGQGLRLIYYSQIVNDFQKGDIAEGYSVSREKKESFPLTVTSAQKNPTAFYLCASRQKGGAGYTEAFFGQGTRLTVV.